These 32 T cell receptor beta chains came from one sample sequenced in a study of cytomegalovirus exposure and HLA in healthy donors. Researchers ran the PCR with 60 Vbeta and 13 Jbeta primers. Sequencing was performed with immunoSEQ multiplex PCR; in TCRdb, only in-frame clones are kept and a portion is missing. The sample holds about 160,000 clones; over 75% are singletons and the top ten take 1%. Sequencing was performed on PBMCs. The receptors shown here come from a woman aged 45-65 years in good health and CMV-seropositive.

This clone was counted a single time. V and J are TRBV5-1 and TRBJ2-6, with D possibly being TRBD2 (5 bases). Between the trimmed V and J ends, which lost 1 base and 0 bases, there was a span of 8 bases. Germline V gives CDR1 SGHRS, CDR2 YFSETQ. The CDR3 is made up of 16 amino acids. The CDR3 region has the DNA TGCGCCAGCAGCTTGATCCGGGACTCTGGGGCCAACGTCCTGACTTTC. It is translated as CASSLIRDSGANVLTF.

The rearrangement uses TRBV7-6 and TRBJ1-2; 8 bases agree with TRBD1. Looked up from germline, CDR1 is SGHVS and CDR2 is FNYEAQ. The CDR3 totals 16 residues. Unmatched junction bases numbered 14, after V lost 5 bases and J lost 6 bases. The CDR3 DNA reads TGTGCCAGCAGCCTGAGCAGGGGGCCAACAGGGGATGGCTACACCTTC. It translates to CASSLSRGPTGDGYTF.

The chain couples TRBV7-9 to TRBJ2-7, with unresolved D. The CDR3 runs 14 residues. Germline values: CDR1 SEHNR, CDR2 FQNEAQ (reference sequence). Trimming stripped 5 bases from V and 7 bases from J, with 18 bases between. The CDR3 spells CASSPPEQPVEQYF. The CDR3 bases are TGTGCCAGCAGCCCCCCCGAACAGCCCGTGGAGCAGTACTTC.

The chain links TRBV6-5 to TRBJ1-2, with D tentatively TRBD1 (6 bases). With 5 bases removed from V and 8 bases from J, the gap between germline ends came to 12 bases. From germline, CDR1 is MNHEY and CDR2 SVGAGI. This CDR3 is 12 amino acids long. As DNA, the CDR3 is TGTGCCAGCAGTGACCCCGGGACAGGCTACACCTTC. Its protein is CASSDPGTGYTF.

There are many counts of this clone. This chain joins TRBV6-5 and TRBJ2-3; D not certain. V lost 0 bases and J lost 0, with 4 bases in between. Germline V lookup: CDR1 MNHEY, CDR2 SVGAGI. The CDR3 loop spans 14 amino acids. For the CDR3, the DNA is TGTGCCAGCAGTTACTCGACTAGCACAGATACGCAGTATTTT. It encodes CASSYSTSTDTQYF.

The chain couples TRBV25-1 to TRBJ1-4; 7 nucleotides align to TRBD1. The length of the CDR3 is 14 residues. J lost 0 bases, V lost 8 bases, and 3 bases had no gene match. From germline, CDR1 is MGHDK and CDR2 SYGVNS. The CDR3 region is CASGTAATNEKLFF. DNA for the CDR3: TGTGCCAGCGGGACAGCCGCAACTAATGAAAAACTGTTTTTT.

This clone was counted a single time. The chain uses TRBV25-1 and TRBJ2-7, with TRBD2 as a possible D gene (6 bases). Germline CDR1 reads MGHDK; CDR2 reads SYGVNS. The CDR3 runs 12 residues. Trimming cost V 6 bases and J 7 bases, with 13 bases left between them. The CDR3 DNA is TGTGCCAGCAGCCTGGCGGGAAGGGAGCAGTACTTC. The encoded protein is CASSLAGREQYF.

The rearrangement joins TRBV27 to TRBJ2-1; TRBD1 is a possible D gene (6 bases). CDR3 size: 12 residues. V lost 5 bases to trimming and J lost 9 bases, with 11 bases between them. Germline V gives CDR1 MNHEY, CDR2 SMNVEV (reference sequence). Here the CDR3 reads CASSADRFEQFF. Written as DNA, the CDR3 is TGTGCCAGCAGTGCAGACAGGTTTGAGCAGTTCTTC.

The V and J genes are TRBV9 and TRBJ2-1, with a weak D call TRBD2 (6 bases). Germline assignment: CDR1 SGDLS and CDR2 YYNGEE. The CDR3 is made up of 13 amino acids. The V gene lost 2 bases and the J gene lost 9 bases, with 12 bases spanning the gap. The CDR3 region is CASSVGGRGEQFF. Written as DNA, the CDR3 is TGTGCCAGCAGCGTGGGGGGTAGGGGTGAGCAGTTCTTC.

With respect to this clone: One end of the junction is discordant with germline, which a read error may explain. The chain employs TRBV11-2 and TRBJ2-1, with 9 bases aligning to TRBD1. The length of the CDR3 is 14 residues. Germline V lookup: CDR1 SGHAT, CDR2 FQNNGV. CDR3 sequence: CASSRGQGYSEQFF. The CDR3 nucleotides read TGTGCCAGCAGCCGCGGACAGGGGTACAGTGAGCAGTTCTTC.

To note about this clone: An end of the junction differs from the germline gene, which may be a read error. Within the sample, other DNA sequences also encode this same CDR3. The chain joins TRBV2 to TRBJ1-3, with D uncertain. CDR1 and CDR2 (germline): SNHLY, FYNNEI. The CDR3 is 14 residues long. CDR3 in amino acids: CAGSQGLSGNTIYF. The DNA of the CDR3 is TGTGCAGGGAGCCAAGGACTCTCTGGAAACACCATATACTTT.

This clone was observed a handful of times. The chain employs TRBV28 and TRBJ1-5, with 10 bases aligning to TRBD1. The CDR3 is made up of 15 amino acids. The germline V gene encodes CDR1 MDHEN and CDR2 SYDVKM. V shed 9 bases and J 7 bases; nucleotides not matched to a gene: 12. DNA of the CDR3: TGTGCCAGTGGGACAGGGGTCGGAGGGGGCCAGCCCCAGCATTTT. Amino acids: CASGTGVGGGQPQHF. The full variable domain, with the rest looked up from reference TRBV28 and TRBJ1-5, is DVKVTQSSRYLVKRTGEKVFLECVQDMDHENMFWYRQDPGLGLRLIYFSYDVKMKEKGDIPEGYSVSREKKERFSLILESASTNQTSMYLCASGTGVGGGQPQHFGDGTRLSIL.

The J gene is TRBJ1-3, the V gene TRBV7-9; TRBD1 is a possible D gene (5 bases). CDR1 and CDR2 (germline): SEHNR, FQNEAQ (reference sequence). The CDR3 runs 14 residues. Trimming took 4 bases from V and 4 from J, leaving 11 bases between them. The CDR3 protein is CASSSGGTGNTIYF. CDR3 in DNA: TGTGCCAGCAGCTCCGGGGGGACGGGAAACACCATATATTTT.

This rearrangement joins TRBV7-3 to TRBJ2-2; D not certain. Trimming pared 1 base from V and 2 bases from J, leaving 11 bases between. CDR3 length: 16 residues. Germline CDR1 reads SGHTA; CDR2 reads FQGTGA. The CDR3, as DNA: TGTGCCAGCAGCTTAAAGAGCTTAGCTAACACCGGGGAGCTGTTTTTT. This gives the protein CASSLKSLANTGELFF.

The chain recombines TRBV19 with TRBJ2-2; the D gene is possibly TRBD2 (6 bases). CDR1 and CDR2 from the germline V gene are LNHDA and SQIVND (reference sequence). The germline V and J ends were trimmed by 6 bases and 1 base, with 12 bases remaining between them. The CDR3 has 15 residues. The CDR3 loop reads CASRAASENTGELFF. DNA of the CDR3: TGTGCCAGTAGGGCGGCTAGCGAGAACACCGGGGAGCTGTTTTTT.

The V and J genes are TRBV4-2 and TRBJ1-2, with D uncertain. This CDR3 spans 13 amino acids. From germline, CDR1 is LGHNA and CDR2 YNFKEQ. V was cut by 1 base and J by 4 bases, with 7 bases left in between. For the CDR3, the DNA is TGTGCCAGCAGCCAAGCTAACGGCTATGGCTACACCTTC. Amino acid sequence: CASSQANGYGYTF.

The sample holds a few counts of this clone. The V and J genes are TRBV9 and TRBJ1-2; D gene uncertain. V was pared by 5 bases and J by 1 base, with 9 bases between. The CDR3 extends over 13 amino acids. Germline CDR1 is SGDLS and CDR2 is YYNGEE. CDR3 DNA: TGTGCCAGCAGTGGCGGGGTTAACTATGGCTACACCTTC. It encodes CASSGGVNYGYTF.

The V call is TRBV4-3, the J call TRBJ2-7, with a weak D call TRBD2 (6 bases). From germline, CDR1 is LGHNA and CDR2 YSLEER. V lost 4 bases and J lost 0, with 7 bases in between. There are 13 residues in the CDR3. The CDR3 sequence is CASSRGNSYEQYF. DNA of the CDR3: TGCGCCAGCAGCCGCGGGAACTCCTACGAGCAGTACTTC.

The chain joins TRBV19 to TRBJ1-6, with 8 positions matching TRBD1. Germline assignment: CDR1 LNHDA and CDR2 SQIVND (reference sequence). The CDR3 consists of 14 residues. J lost 7 bases, V lost 7 bases, and 6 bases had no gene match. The CDR3 is CASTPGQENSPLHF. The CDR3 nucleotides read TGTGCCAGTACCCCGGGACAGGAGAATTCACCCCTCCACTTT.

This chain uses TRBV5-5 with TRBJ2-3; 15 bases align to TRBD2. The V and J ends lost 3 bases and 5 bases, in that order; junction bases with no gene match: 4. The germline V gene has CDR1 SGHKS and CDR2 YYEKEE (reference sequence). The CDR3 has 16 amino acids. The CDR3 bases are TGTGCCAGCAGCTGGACTAGCGGGAGGGTTCAAGATACGCAGTATTTT. It is translated as CASSWTSGRVQDTQYF. Full variable domain (outside the CDR3, taken from reference TRBV5-5 and TRBJ2-3): DAGVTQSPTHLIKTRGQQVTLRCSPISGHKSVSWYQQVLGQGPQFIFQYYEKEERGRGNFPDRFSARQFPNYSSELNVNALLLGDSALYLCASSWTSGRVQDTQYFGPGTRLTVL.

The rearrangement links TRBV9 to TRBJ2-5; 7 bases match TRBD2. Losses at the gene ends were 3 bases for V and 5 bases for J; bases not matched to a gene: 7. CDR1 SGDLS and CDR2 YYNGEE come from the germline V gene. CDR3 length: 14 amino acids. The CDR3 spells CASSGTEGGETQYF. The CDR3, as DNA: TGTGCCAGCAGCGGTACAGAGGGAGGGGAGACCCAGTACTTC.

The chain couples TRBV29-1 to TRBJ2-7; 9 bases match TRBD1. V trimming: 5 bases; J trimming: 3 bases; junction bases outside the gene matches: 5. Germline V lookup: CDR1 SQVTM, CDR2 ANQGSEA. This CDR3 is 13 amino acids long. CDR3 amino acids: CSVLGTGFYEQYF. In nucleotides, the CDR3 is TGCAGCGTTCTCGGGACAGGGTTCTACGAGCAGTACTTC.

The chain links TRBV11-3 to TRBJ2-1; D remains ambiguous. V gave up 1 base and J gave up 5 bases, with 6 bases separating them. This CDR3 comprises 13 residues. Germline V CDR1 and CDR2: SGHNT, YENEEA. In DNA, the CDR3 is TGTGCCAGCAGCTTAGGAGTCCACAATGAGCAGTTCTTC. Translating gives CASSLGVHNEQFF.

The chain carries TRBV28 and TRBJ1-4; no clear D gene. The CDR3 consists of 13 residues. The germline V and J ends were trimmed by 10 bases and 4 bases, with 13 bases remaining between them. The germline V gene encodes CDR1 MDHEN and CDR2 SYDVKM. The DNA for the CDR3 is TGTGCCACCAAGAGGGTTCTTAATGAAAAACTGTTTTTT. It codes for CATKRVLNEKLFF.

The chain uses TRBV7-9 and TRBJ1-1; D is unclear. The CDR3 is 14 amino acids. Trimming took 1 base from V and 3 from J, leaving 9 bases between them. Germline lookup yields CDR1 SEHNR and CDR2 FQNEAQ (reference sequence). As DNA, the CDR3 is TGTGCCAGCAGCTTAGGAGGGCCAGACACTGAAGCTTTCTTT. It codes for CASSLGGPDTEAFF.

This CDR3 reads CASSKTGSRGANVLTF. Here the CDR3 DNA reads TGCGCCAGCAGCAAAACAGGGAGCCGTGGGGCCAACGTCCTGACTTTC. The rearrangement joins TRBV5-1 to TRBJ2-6; a possible D gene is TRBD1 (6 bases). Per the germline V gene, CDR1 is SGHRS and CDR2 is YFSETQ. Trimming pared 4 bases from V and 3 bases from J, leaving 14 bases between. CDR3 length: 16 residues.

J is TRBJ1-1 and V is TRBV14; perhaps TRBD1 as D (6 bases). Looked up from germline, CDR1 is SGHDN and CDR2 is FVKESK. The V and J ends lost 3 bases and 6 bases respectively, with 14 bases between them. The CDR3 totals 14 residues. The CDR3 DNA reads as TGTGCCAGCAGCCATGCTAGCGGGGGCGCTGAAGCTTTCTTT. Its protein product is CASSHASGGAEAFF.

CDR3 sequence: CASSGRTSGGMPYNEQFF. The CDR3 DNA reads as TGTGCCAGCAGTGGTCGGACTAGCGGGGGGATGCCCTACAATGAGCAGTTCTTC. This sequence joins TRBV28 and TRBJ2-1; 14 bases match TRBD2. CDR3 length: 18 residues. The V and J ends lost 5 bases and 2 bases, in that order; junction bases with no gene match: 8. CDR1 is MDHEN and CDR2 is SYDVKM in the germline V gene.

The chain recombines TRBV9 with TRBJ2-3; D is possibly TRBD1 (5 bases). V was trimmed by 1 base and J by 1 base, leaving 7 bases between them. CDR1 is SGDLS and CDR2 is YYNGEE in the germline V gene. CDR3 length equals 14 residues. The CDR3 is CASSVLTGTDTQYF. Here the CDR3 DNA reads TGTGCCAGCAGCGTACTGACAGGCACAGATACGCAGTATTTT.

The chain couples TRBV5-8 to TRBJ1-3; a weak D match, TRBD1 (5 bases). V dropped 0 bases and J dropped 1 base, with 11 bases sitting between them. The CDR3 is 16 residues long. Germline V gene data show CDR1 as SGHTS and CDR2 as YDEGEE. CDR3 sequence: CASSLAPDTSGNTIYF. The CDR3 DNA follows: TGTGCCAGCAGCTTGGCCCCGGACACTTCTGGAAACACCATATATTTT. Variable domain in full (rest from reference TRBV5-8 and TRBJ1-3): EAGVTQSPTHLIKTRGQQATLRCSPISGHTSVYWYQQALGLGLQFLLWYDEGEERNRGNFPPRFSGRQFPNYSSELNVNALELEDSALYLCASSLAPDTSGNTIYFGEGSWLTVV.

V is TRBV9 and J is TRBJ1-2; D call uncertain. The V and J ends lost 2 bases and 3 bases respectively, with 5 bases between them. The CDR3 length is 12 residues. Germline CDR1 reads SGDLS; CDR2 reads YYNGEE. The CDR3 region has the DNA TGTGCCAGCAGCGTCAATGACTATGGCTACACCTTC. Amino acid sequence: CASSVNDYGYTF.

The chain is built from TRBV5-6 and TRBJ2-5; TRBD2 matches 8 bases. The germline CDR1 and CDR2 sequences are SGHDT and YYEEEE. The trim removed 1 base at V and 1 base at J, leaving 9 bases unmatched. There are 17 residues in the CDR3. The CDR3 here is CASSLYTGAGAQETQYF. The CDR3 DNA reads as TGTGCCAGCAGCTTGTATACGGGAGCGGGGGCCCAAGAGACCCAGTACTTC.